This T cell receptor (gamma chain) was sequenced in a study of Vδ1+ human thymocytes (dated by TCRdb to 2017 to 2018). General notes on the study: The study characterised mRNA-level TRG and TRD CDR3 repertoires of highly purified Vdelta1+ thymocytes from young children as a data resource. The multiplex-based CDR3 amplicon strategy had previously been validated against 5'RACE-based CDR3 amplicon generation methods. Overall results and qualifications from the work: Because no clustering by age or sex was observed, donors were not stratified by these variables in the analyses. Thymic TRG and TRD repertoires appeared highly polyclonal with Gaussian CDR3 length distributions, unlike oligoclonal peripheral blood repertoires. Although sort purity was high, roughly 20% of thymic TRD sequences were Vdelta2 (with a few Vdelta3), in contrast to the peripheral blood Vdelta1+ controls. Numerous TRG clonotypes were shared among donors (up to about 7x10^3), while TRD repertoires were essentially private (a maximum of roughly 100 shared). The authors advised highly purified populations and single-cell validation, since unexpected Vdelta2 sequences could cause misinterpretation of bulk repertoire data.

RNA was extracted with the RNeasy mini kit and reverse transcribed using Superscript III. Multiplex PCR was used to generate CDR3 amplicons, with pooled V-gene forward primers and a constant-region reverse primer carrying Illumina adaptor overhangs. After gel purification, the amplicons were indexed with Nextera index primers during around 8 additional PCR cycles and then purified using AMPure XP beads. Sequencing of the libraries was done on an Illumina MiSeq using paired-end 250 bp reads, dual indexing and an approximately 22% PhiX spike-in. The original methods were these. Reads were quality checked with FastQC, and TRG read pairs were merged with ea-utils fastq-join. IMGT/HighV-QUEST was used to annotate sequences, retaining only productive sequences with an unambiguous V-gene assignment, and each clonotype was defined by an identical CDR3 sequence. For downstream analysis, the tools were VDJtools 1.1.1, tcR 2.2.3, Treemap and vegan Shannon diversity in R 3.4.4. With CATT, TCRdb called clones again from the public reads; duplicate DNA rows were later joined. The V and J calls reflect TCRdb's pipeline rather than the authors' work. This sample has 20,000 to 25,000 gamma-chain clones in its table, and 12% to 15% of those were observed once. 1.5% to 2% of the sample is taken by the ten largest.

Thymic samples were depleted of alphabeta T cells, then CD3+ TCRVdelta1+ TCRVdelta2- thymocytes were FACS-sorted. Sorted Vdelta1+ thymocyte purity ranged from roughly 97% to 99.6%. The thymic specimens were obtained from roughly eight paediatric patients who were undergoing corrective cardiac surgery and ranged in age from about 5 days to 16 months. Thymic tissue was dispersed and mononuclear cells isolated on a Histopaque-1077 density gradient. Staining used anti-TCRVdelta1 clone TS8.2, anti-TCRVdelta2 clone B6, anti-CD3 clone HIT3a and anti-TCRalphabeta clone IP26 antibodies. CDR1 and CDR2, per the germline V gene, are EGSNGY and YDSYNSKV. The cysteine opens and the phenylalanine closes a CDR3 of 15 amino acids. The sequence is cut down to CDR3 DNA, 45 bases in frame from base 1. Compared with germline, V lacks 4 bases and J lacks 1 base; bases without a gene match: 10. This clone was seen a handful of times. The antigen it binds to is not known. There are no base qualities to consult, and no much larger clone falls within one base.

The receptor's source is a child younger than two who had congenital heart surgery. The sequenced sample was Vdelta1+ gamma-delta thymocytes from the thymus. The intended sense of this specimen's cell subset or site label: FACS-sorted CD3+ TCRalphabeta- TCRVdelta1+ TCRVdelta2- thymocytes. This receptor chain uses TRGV2 and TRGJ1 or TRGJ2. The sequence in DNA is TGTGCCACCTGGGATCGGACCGTTAATTATTATAAGAAACTCTTT. The translation is CATWDRTVNYYKKLF.